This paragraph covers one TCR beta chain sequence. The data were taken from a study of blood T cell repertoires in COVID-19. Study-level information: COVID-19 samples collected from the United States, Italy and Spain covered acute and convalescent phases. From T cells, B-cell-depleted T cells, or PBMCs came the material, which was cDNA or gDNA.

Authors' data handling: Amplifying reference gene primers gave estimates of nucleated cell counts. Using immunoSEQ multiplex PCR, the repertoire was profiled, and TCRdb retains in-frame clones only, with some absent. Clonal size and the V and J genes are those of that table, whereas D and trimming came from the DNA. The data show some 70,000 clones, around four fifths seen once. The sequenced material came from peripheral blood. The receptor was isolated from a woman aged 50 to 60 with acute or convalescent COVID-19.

This CDR3 reads CSASGAGDSYNEQFF. DNA for the CDR3: TGCAGTGCTAGTGGGGCGGGGGACTCCTACAATGAGCAGTTCTTC. This chain joins TRBV20-1 and TRBJ2-1; 7 positions match TRBD2. The CDR3 is made up of 15 amino acids. J was trimmed by 0 bases and V by 3 bases; bases with no gene match: 5. The germline gives CDR1 DFQATT, CDR2 SNEGSKA (reference sequence).